The 17 T cell receptor beta chains below all came from one sample that was sequenced in a study of shared clonotypes between healthy human individuals. Profiled with immunoSEQ multiplex PCR; TCRdb holds only in-frame clones, not every one. The table lists about 1 million clones, around 74% of them singletons. The sample consisted of memory CD4+ T cells sorted from blood. Subset of the sample: CD45RA-negative fraction. These receptor sequences come from a man in his late teens or twenties in good health.

This sequence joins TRBV5-1 and TRBJ1-3; D unclear. Germline V CDR1 and CDR2: SGHRS, YFSETQ. The V end was cut by 4 bases, the J end by 4 bases, with 9 bases between. There are 13 residues in the CDR3. In DNA, the CDR3 is TGCGCCAGCAGCAAGGGAGCCGGAAACACCATATATTTT. Protein: CASSKGAGNTIYF.

This clone occurred a few times. V is TRBV19 and J is TRBJ2-7; D unclear. V was trimmed by 6 bases and J by 0 bases, leaving 15 bases between them. This CDR3 has 15 amino acids. Germline V gene sequence: CDR1 LNHDA, CDR2 SQIVND (reference sequence). The chain's CDR3 is CASSIRLQSSYEQYF. CDR3 nucleotide sequence: TGTGCCAGTAGCATTCGTTTGCAGAGCTCCTACGAGCAGTACTTC.

V and J are TRBV21-1 and TRBJ2-7; TRBD1, the D gene given by the table, was not confirmed from the DNA. TRBV21-1 is deemed a pseudogene. CDR3 size: 14 residues. CDR3 nucleotide sequence: TGTGCCAGCACCAGGGACAGGGAAAAGGGCGAGCAGTACTTC. Its protein is CASTRDREKGEQYF.

V and J are TRBV29-1 and TRBJ1-3; no clear D. The CDR3 covers 13 residues. Deletions cut 4 bases from V and 2 bases from J, with 9 bases between. The germline gives CDR1 SQVTM, CDR2 ANQGSEA. In DNA, the CDR3 is TGCAGCGTTGTGGCGGGGACTGGAAACACCATATATTTT. It codes for CSVVAGTGNTIYF.

V gene TRBV5-4 combines with J gene TRBJ1-1; the D is unclear. The CDR3 is made up of 14 amino acids. The germline V gene encodes CDR1 SGHNT and CDR2 YYREEE (reference sequence). The germline V and J ends were trimmed by 0 bases and 5 bases, with 11 bases remaining between them. CDR3: CASSLEAARTEAFF. CDR3 nucleotide sequence: TGTGCCAGCAGCTTGGAAGCAGCACGGACTGAAGCTTTCTTT.

This chain connects TRBV28 to TRBJ2-1, with 9 positions matching TRBD1. Losses at the gene ends were 6 bases for V and 4 bases for J; bases not matched to a gene: 7. This CDR3 region has 15 residues. Germline V gives CDR1 MDHEN, CDR2 SYDVKM. CDR3 in DNA: TGTGCCAGCAGATTACAGGGGGCAGATTACAATGAGCAGTTCTTC. It codes for CASRLQGADYNEQFF. The full variable domain, completed using reference TRBV28 and TRBJ2-1, is DVKVTQSSRYLVKRTGEKVFLECVQDMDHENMFWYRQDPGLGLRLIYFSYDVKMKEKGDIPEGYSVSREKKERFSLILESASTNQTSMYLCASRLQGADYNEQFFGPGTRLTVL.

The gene calls are TRBV30 and TRBJ1-1; D gene uncertain. V was shortened by 2 bases and J by 5 bases, with 18 bases between the two germline ends. The CDR3 is made up of 15 amino acids. Germline V gene data show CDR1 as GTSNPN and CDR2 as SVGIG (reference sequence). This chain's CDR3 is CAWSTLPPRRTEAFF. Here the CDR3 DNA reads TGTGCCTGGAGTACCCTCCCCCCGAGGAGGACTGAAGCTTTCTTT.

This clone was observed many times. The chain carries TRBV2 and TRBJ1-5, with D tentatively TRBD1 (5 bases). V was clipped by 2 bases and J by 5 bases, with 10 bases between them. Per germline, CDR1 SNHLY and CDR2 FYNNEI. The CDR3 loop spans 14 amino acids. The CDR3 bases are TGTGCCAGCAGTGAACAGGCAGGGTATCAGCCCCAGCATTTT. Its translation: CASSEQAGYQPQHF.

The chain combines TRBV5-6 with TRBJ2-1, with 14 bases lining up with TRBD2. Germline V gene data show CDR1 as SGHDT and CDR2 as YYEEEE. With 3 bases clipped from V and 2 bases from J, the junction kept 7 bases outside the gene matches. The CDR3 consists of 18 residues. The CDR3 is CASSSRTSGRRAYNEQFF. CDR3 sequence (DNA): TGTGCCAGCAGCTCCCGGACTAGCGGGAGGAGGGCCTACAATGAGCAGTTCTTC.

The J gene is TRBJ2-5, the V gene TRBV7-2; D gene unclear. CDR3 size: 15 residues. V was shortened by 2 bases and J by 1 base, with 11 bases between the two germline ends. Germline CDR1 and CDR2: SGHTA and FQGNSA. CDR3 sequence: CASSLRALGQETQYF. The CDR3 DNA follows: TGTGCCAGCAGCTTAAGGGCCTTGGGCCAAGAGACCCAGTACTTC.

The chain joins TRBV5-1 to TRBJ2-2; 9 bases line up with TRBD1. Germline loops: CDR1 SGHRS, CDR2 YFSETQ. This CDR3 has 15 residues. J gave up 3 bases and V 9 bases, and 9 bases lay outside the gene matches. CDR3 DNA sequence: TGCGCCACTACAACAGGGGGCGCGGACACCGGGGAGCTGTTTTTT. Protein sequence: CATTTGGADTGELFF. Based on the CDR3 plus reference TRBV5-1 and TRBJ2-2, the full variable domain is KAGVTQTPRYLIKTRGQQVTLSCSPISGHRSVSWYQQTPGQGLQFLFEYFSETQRNKGNFPGRFSGRQFSNSRSEMNVSTLELGDSALYLCATTTGGADTGELFFGEGSRLTVL.

This clone has a single count. The chain couples TRBV5-6 to TRBJ1-1, with 8 positions matching TRBD1. Germline assignment: CDR1 SGHDT and CDR2 YYEEEE. This CDR3 is 15 amino acids long. Unmatched junction bases numbered 5, after V lost 0 bases and J lost 4 bases. The CDR3 bases are TGTGCCAGCAGCTTGGCCAAGACAGGGGTCACTGAAGCTTTCTTT. It is translated as CASSLAKTGVTEAFF.

This chain uses TRBV27 with TRBJ2-7; 13 positions agree with TRBD2. CDR3 size: 15 residues. V shed 5 bases and J 0 bases; nucleotides not matched to a gene: 1. Germline CDR1 reads MNHEY; CDR2 reads SMNVEV (reference sequence). The CDR3 is CASSRTSGGSYEQYF. CDR3 nucleotide sequence: TGTGCCAGCAGTCGGACTAGCGGGGGCTCCTACGAGCAGTACTTC.

This clone is a singleton in its sample. This chain uses TRBV2 with TRBJ1-6, with 10 bases aligning to TRBD1. CDR1 and CDR2 (germline): SNHLY, FYNNEI. Trimming removed 6 bases from V and 10 bases from J; junction bases left unmatched: 9. This CDR3 has 15 residues. The CDR3 is CASSQEGQGKSPLHF. CDR3 nucleotides: TGTGCCAGCAGCCAGGAGGGACAGGGGAAATCACCCCTCCACTTT.

This chain connects TRBV7-2 to TRBJ2-7, with 10 bases matching TRBD2. The germline CDR1 and CDR2 sequences are SGHTA and FQGNSA. The CDR3 runs 14 residues. V shed 5 bases, J shed 4 bases, and the junction held 5 bases outside the gene matches. The CDR3 coding sequence is TGTGCCAGCAGCCTCAGGACTAGCGGTTACGAGCAGTACTTC. Translated: CASSLRTSGYEQYF.

This clone was observed at least ten times. A much larger clone is a single base away; this may be a read error. The identical CDR3 is also encoded by other nucleotide sequences in the sample. The chain carries TRBV10-3 and TRBJ2-7, with a weak D call TRBD1 (6 bases). The CDR3 length is 12 residues. Trimming took 6 bases from V and 3 from J, leaving 9 bases between them. Per the germline V gene, CDR1 is ENHRY and CDR2 is SYGVKD. The CDR3 sequence: CAISGTNYEQYF. In DNA, the CDR3 is TGTGCCATCAGCGGGACAAACTACGAGCAGTACTTC.

V usage is TRBV7-8 and J usage is TRBJ2-2, with 8 nucleotides matching TRBD2. The trim removed 1 base at V and 1 base at J, leaving 5 bases unmatched. The CDR3 length is 17 residues. The V gene's germline CDR1 is SGHVS and CDR2 FQNEAQ. The CDR3 sequence is CASSLGGLAGNTGELFF. In DNA form, the CDR3 reads TGTGCCAGCAGCTTAGGGGGGCTAGCGGGGAACACCGGGGAGCTGTTTTTT.